This T cell receptor (beta chain) was sequenced during a study of shared clonotypes between healthy human individuals (TCRdb year 2020). Background on the whole study: The cohort included three men and a couple of women between 18 and 49 years of age. The study deeply sequenced blood TCR repertoires of five healthy adults to estimate repertoire size and the extent of clonotype sharing between individuals. To increase sequencing depth and limit assay-specific biases, different laboratories used diverse techniques to prepare libraries and sequence TCR repertoires. Each donor's leukapheresis produced roughly between about 0.8 and 10 billion PBMCs. Here is what the overall study found, with its caveats: The genetic and exposure-history diversity represented was limited by the small number of donors. Sampling was restricted to blood, and TCR repertoires in tissue are likely to differ from TCR repertoires in blood. Pairwise subsampling led to the expectation that sequencing depth would affect the degree of clonotype sharing among donors.

Details on this clone: Its antigen remains undetermined. No clone much larger than this one lies a single base away; base qualities are absent.

V and J are trimmed by 3 bases and 6 bases, and the gene matches miss 15 bases of the junction. CDR1 and CDR2 were assigned from the germline V gene as KGHSH and LQKENI. From the cysteine through the phenylalanine, the CDR3 covers 18 amino acids. The read is trimmed to its CDR3 DNA, 54 bases read in frame from base 1. TCR CDR3 regions were amplified from genomic DNA by multiplex PCR using the deep immunoSEQ assay. For each cell subset, the extracted genomic DNA was distributed evenly across all wells of several immunoSEQ 96-well plates, and each plate served as one replicate. For unsorted PBMC, approximately 300 ng of genomic DNA, equivalent to about 30,000 T cell genomes, went into each replicate PCR. Ten immunoSEQ deep assay plates were used to sequence the unsorted PBMC genomic DNA. Purified libraries were quantified with a Qubit 3.0 fluorometer, sized on a Bioanalyzer 2100, and re-quantified with the KAPA Library Quantification kit. A separate single-read 150-cycle Illumina NextSeq 550 flow cell was used to sequence each immunoSEQ 96-well plate. The study's own analysis went as follows. Because the immunoSEQ output included only junctional sequences and no quality scores, the filtering could not be the same as the filtering used for full-length reads. Sequences were annotated with PyIR, a Python wrapper for IgBLAST v1.9, using IMGT germline references to assign V/J genes and CDR3. Reads with weak V/J assignments (E-value above 1e-6), missing CDR3, stop codons, out-of-frame junctions, or ambiguous translated residues were removed. A V3J clonotype was defined by an identical inferred V gene, J gene, and CDR3 amino acid sequence. Percentage overlap between repertoires was computed as shared unique clonotypes divided by the size of the smaller repertoire. Three approaches were used to assess repertoire richness: RTK rarefaction, the Chao1 estimator, and Recon v2.1 estimates of unobserved clonotypes. What TCRdb holds here is the immuneACCESS table cut down to in-frame rearrangements. Part of the clones is not present; checked against another copy, under half of the missing clones reflect an unresolved V gene, and the others are unexplained. V and J calls and clone size come straight from that table; D and trimming were deduced from the DNA. This sample lists fewer than 650,000 clones; just over 75% were detected once. The ten biggest clones cover approximately 12% of the sample.

The donors were healthy, HIV-negative adults with no recently reported acute infections or vaccinations. All donors were Caucasian adults living in Nashville, Tennessee, USA. For unsorted samples, 90 million or so PBMCs were counted, and genomic DNA was extracted using the QIAamp DNA Blood Mini kit. After blood collection by leukapheresis, PBMCs were isolated using Ficoll-Histopaque density gradient centrifugation and then cryopreserved in the vapor phase of liquid nitrogen. This clonotype was obtained from a woman in her thirties or forties in good health. Some clones in this sample may be carry-over from other donors' samples. The sequencing input was PBMCs. This sequence uses TRBV18 and TRBJ2-1, with 9 middle bases fitting TRBD2. At the DNA level, the sequence is TGTGCCAGCTCACCGAGGCCGCGTAGCGGGAGTCTCGGCAATGAGCAGTTCTTC. Its amino acids are CASSPRPRSGSLGNEQFF.